The entry below gives a single TCR beta chain sequence along with its context. The antigen is not known. This sample stems from a study of T cell responses to AZD1222 COVID-19 vaccine. Overall study findings and caveats: Spike-specific TCRs gained breadth and depth after people received two AZD1222 doses. Nearly half of unique spike-specific TCRs reportedly avoided B.1.351 and B.1.1.7 mutated regions. Clonal diversity was possibly underestimated; the donors were predominantly white British and more often female.

Produced via immunoSEQ multiplex PCR; TCRdb's table is partial and in-frame only. The sample consists of fewer than 150,000 clones, more than 75% of them appearing once. The V and J ends lost 4 bases and 1 base, in that order; junction bases with no gene match: 6. The CDR3 is 16 amino acids. Germline-derived CDR1 and CDR2 are MNHEY and SMNVEV (reference sequence). Source: peripheral blood, taken on day 0 of AZD1222 vaccination. The rearrangement joins TRBV27 to TRBJ2-5; 10 bases are shared with TRBD1. The TCR originated in an adult in good health. The CDR3: CASSWRTGGTQETQYF. CDR3 sequence (DNA): TGTGCCAGCAGTTGGAGGACAGGGGGAACCCAAGAGACCCAGTACTTC.